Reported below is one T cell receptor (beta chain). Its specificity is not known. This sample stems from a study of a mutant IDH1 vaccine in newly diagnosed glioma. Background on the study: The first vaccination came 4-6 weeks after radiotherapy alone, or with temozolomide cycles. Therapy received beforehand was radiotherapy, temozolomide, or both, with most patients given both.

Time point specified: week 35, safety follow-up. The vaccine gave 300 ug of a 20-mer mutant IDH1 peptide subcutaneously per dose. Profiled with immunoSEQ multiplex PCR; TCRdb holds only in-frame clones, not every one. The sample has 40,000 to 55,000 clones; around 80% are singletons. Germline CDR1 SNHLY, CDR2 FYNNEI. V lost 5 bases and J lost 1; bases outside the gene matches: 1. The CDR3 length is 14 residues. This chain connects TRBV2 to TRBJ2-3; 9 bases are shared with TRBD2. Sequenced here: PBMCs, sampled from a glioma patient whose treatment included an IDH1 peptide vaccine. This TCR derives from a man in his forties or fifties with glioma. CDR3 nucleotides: TGTGCCAGCAGTCCTAGCGGGGGCACAGATACGCAGTATTTT. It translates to CASSPSGGTDTQYF. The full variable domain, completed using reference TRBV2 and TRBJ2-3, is EPEVTQTPSHQVTQMGQEVILRCVPISNHLYFYWYRQILGQKVEFLVSFYNNEISEKSEIFDDQFSVERPDGSNFTLKIRSTKLEDSAMYFCASSPSGGTDTQYFGPGTRLTVL.